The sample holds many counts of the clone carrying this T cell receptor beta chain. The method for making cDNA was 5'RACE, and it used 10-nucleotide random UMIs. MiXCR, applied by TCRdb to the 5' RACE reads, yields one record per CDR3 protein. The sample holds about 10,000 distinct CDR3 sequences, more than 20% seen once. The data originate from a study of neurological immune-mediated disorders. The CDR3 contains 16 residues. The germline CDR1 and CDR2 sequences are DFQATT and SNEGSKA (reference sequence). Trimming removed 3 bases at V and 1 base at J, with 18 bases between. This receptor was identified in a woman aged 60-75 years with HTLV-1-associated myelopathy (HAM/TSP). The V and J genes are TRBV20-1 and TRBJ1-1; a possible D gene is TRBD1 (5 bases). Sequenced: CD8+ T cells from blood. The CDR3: CSARGGEGPPNTEAFF. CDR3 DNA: TGCAGTGCTAGGGGGGGGGAGGGGCCCCCGAACACTGAAGCTTTCTTT.